The next 22 T cell receptor beta chains were all read from a single sample in a study of technical replicates of blood from a handful of donors. Some clones are missing from TCRdb's copy, which holds only in-frame ones; the method was immunoSEQ multiplex PCR. The sample consists of 60,000 to 90,000 clones, just under 97% of them appearing once. The specimen was T cells isolated from PBMCs. Receptors originate from a human donor in good health.

This clone has just one count. The rearrangement links TRBV7-8 to TRBJ1-1, with 7 bases aligning to TRBD1. CDR3 length equals 13 residues. Germline CDR1 is SGHVS and CDR2 is FQNEAQ. The junction had 3 bases not matched to a gene; V was cut back by 2 bases and J by 6 bases. CDR3 region: CASSLQGGAEAFF. Here the CDR3 DNA reads TGTGCCAGCAGCTTACAGGGGGGCGCTGAAGCTTTCTTT.

The chain combines TRBV4-2 with TRBJ2-7; weak D call: TRBD2 (6 bases). This CDR3 contains 15 residues. Trimming removed 0 bases from V and 2 bases from J, with 11 bases in between. CDR1 is LGHNA and CDR2 is YNFKEQ in the germline V gene. CDR3 protein: CASSQESGLAYEQYF. The CDR3 DNA reads as TGTGCCAGCAGCCAAGAGTCGGGACTCGCCTACGAGCAGTACTTC.

The gene calls are TRBV7-8 and TRBJ1-2; TRBD1 agrees at 7 bases. CDR3 length equals 15 residues. Germline lookup yields CDR1 SGHVS and CDR2 FQNEAQ. V shed 1 base, J shed 6 bases, and the junction held 8 bases outside the gene matches. The CDR3 coding sequence is TGTGCCAGCAGCTTAGTAGCCAGGGGGATCGATGGCTACACCTTC. This gives the protein CASSLVARGIDGYTF.

V and J are TRBV6-1 and TRBJ1-1; D uncertain. V was cut by 6 bases and J by 1 base, with 6 bases left in between. CDR1 and CDR2 from the germline V gene are MNHNS and SASEGT. CDR3 size: 12 residues. This CDR3 reads CASSRENTEAFF. The CDR3 DNA sequence: TGTGCCAGCAGCCGGGAGAACACTGAAGCTTTCTTT.

This chain connects TRBV11-2 to TRBJ2-7; maybe TRBD1 (7 bases). The length of the CDR3 is 15 residues. The V gene lost 1 base and the J gene lost 5 bases, with 15 bases spanning the gap. Germline V gene sequence: CDR1 SGHAT, CDR2 FQNNGV. The CDR3 is CASSLVPGGIDEQYF. The CDR3, as DNA: TGTGCCAGCAGCTTAGTCCCAGGGGGGATCGACGAGCAGTACTTC.

The V and J genes are TRBV9 and TRBJ2-2; TRBD2 is a possible D gene (6 bases). The ends were cut back, 1 base at V and 4 bases at J, with 14 bases in the middle. The V gene's germline CDR1 is SGDLS and CDR2 YYNGEE. The CDR3 has 16 residues. The CDR3 DNA sequence: TGTGCCAGCAGCGTATTGCGGGATAACCCCACCGGGGAGCTGTTTTTT. Amino acids: CASSVLRDNPTGELFF.

The chain employs TRBV5-1 and TRBJ1-4, with 7 bases aligning to TRBD1. The CDR3 contains 15 residues. Germline values: CDR1 SGHRS, CDR2 YFSETQ. Unmatched junction bases numbered 6, after V lost 4 bases and J lost 3 bases. The CDR3 here is CASSQQGQSNEKLFF. As DNA, the CDR3 is TGCGCCAGCAGCCAACAGGGACAGTCTAATGAAAAACTGTTTTTT.

The CDR3 region is CSSGGGGVADTQYF. Here the CDR3 DNA reads TGCAGCTCCGGGGGGGGCGGGGTAGCAGATACGCAGTATTTT. V gene TRBV29-1 combines with J gene TRBJ2-3; TRBD2 agrees at 8 bases. With V trimmed by 8 bases and J by 4 bases, 11 bases remained unmatched. This CDR3 has 14 residues. The germline V gene encodes CDR1 SQVTM and CDR2 ANQGSEA.

V is TRBV7-9 and J is TRBJ1-1; 9 nucleotides agree with TRBD1. V shed 3 bases, J shed 3 bases, and the junction held 5 bases outside the gene matches. Germline loops: CDR1 SEHNR, CDR2 FQNEAQ (reference sequence). The CDR3 is 15 amino acids. CDR3 DNA sequence: TGTGCCAGCAGCTTCGGGACAGGGTATGACACTGAAGCTTTCTTT. It codes for CASSFGTGYDTEAFF.

The chain couples TRBV18 to TRBJ1-2; possibly TRBD1 for D (6 bases). The CDR3 runs to 14 residues. Trimming left V 1 base short and J 6 bases short, with 12 bases between. CDR1 is KGHSH, CDR2 LQKENI, per germline. CDR3 nucleotide sequence: TGTGCCAGCTCACCACAGGGCCCAGGGGATGGCTACACCTTC. Translating gives CASSPQGPGDGYTF.

The chain links TRBV7-8 to TRBJ1-2; D may be TRBD1 (6 bases). The CDR3 length is 15 residues. Per germline, CDR1 SGHVS and CDR2 FQNEAQ. Trimming pared 4 bases from V and 6 bases from J, leaving 18 bases between. The CDR3 DNA reads TGTGCCAGCAGCTGGGGGCGCGGACAAGGGGATGGCTACACCTTC. Amino acid sequence: CASSWGRGQGDGYTF. Complete variable domain (other parts from reference TRBV7-8 and TRBJ1-2): GAGVSQSPRYKVAKRGQDVALRCDPISGHVSLFWYQQALGQGPEFLTYFQNEAQLDKSGLPSDRFFAERPEGSVSTLKIQRTQQEDSAVYLCASSWGRGQGDGYTFGSGTRLTVV.

V is TRBV19 and J is TRBJ1-3; D unresolved. This CDR3 region has 12 residues. CDR1 and CDR2 (germline): LNHDA, SQIVND (reference sequence). Deletions cut 11 bases from V and 9 bases from J, with 17 bases between. The CDR3 here is CASGVFEGTIYF. The CDR3 DNA follows: TGTGCCTCCGGGGTCTTTGAAGGCACCATATATTTT.

The V call is TRBV27, the J call TRBJ1-5, with 10 bases identical to TRBD1. There are 17 residues in the CDR3. CDR1 and CDR2 from the germline V gene are MNHEY and SMNVEV (reference sequence). Trimming cost V 2 bases and J 6 bases; bases outside gene matches: 10. The CDR3 here is CASSLQTGGSYGQPQHF. The CDR3 region has the DNA TGTGCCAGCAGTTTACAGACAGGGGGCTCATACGGTCAGCCCCAGCATTTT.

The chain joins TRBV2 to TRBJ2-5, with D uncertain. This CDR3 spans 13 amino acids. CDR1 and CDR2 from the germline V gene are SNHLY and FYNNEI. Trimming stripped 6 bases from V and 5 bases from J, with 13 bases between. In DNA, the CDR3 is TGTGCCAGCAGCGTGACTCCCGTGGAGACCCAGTACTTC. It codes for CASSVTPVETQYF.

J is TRBJ1-5 and V is TRBV7-9, with D unclear. This CDR3 contains 19 residues. The V gene lost 0 bases and the J gene lost 0 bases, with 18 bases spanning the gap. CDR1 and CDR2 from the germline V gene are SEHNR and FQNEAQ (reference sequence). The CDR3, as DNA: TGTGCCAGCAGCTTAGCCGGAGACTCGGCGCCTTATAGCAATCAGCCCCAGCATTTT. Translating gives CASSLAGDSAPYSNQPQHF.

V gene TRBV15 combines with J gene TRBJ2-2; perhaps TRBD2 as D (6 bases). The V end was cut by 2 bases, the J end by 2 bases, with 12 bases between. Germline CDR1 LNHNV, CDR2 YYDKDF (reference sequence). The CDR3 is made up of 16 amino acids. The chain's CDR3 is CATSRRRDLNTGELFF. The CDR3 DNA reads TGTGCCACCAGCAGAAGGAGGGACCTAAACACCGGGGAGCTGTTTTTT. Full variable domain (rest looked up from reference TRBV15 and TRBJ2-2): DAMVIQNPRYQVTQFGKPVTLSCSQTLNHNVMYWYQQKSSQAPKLLFHYYDKDFNNEADTPDNFQSRRPNTSFCFLDIRSPGLGDTAMYLCATSRRRDLNTGELFFGEGSRLTVL.

V gene TRBV6-5 combines with J gene TRBJ1-5; D unresolved. Germline-derived CDR1 and CDR2 are MNHEY and SVGAGI. Trimming took off 2 bases at V and 3 bases at J, with 5 bases between the two ends. The CDR3 has 13 amino acids. The DNA for the CDR3 is TGTGCCAGCAGTTACGGCCTCAATCAGCCCCAGCATTTT. It encodes CASSYGLNQPQHF.

The chain is built from TRBV2 and TRBJ2-1, with 7 positions matching TRBD2. The germline V gene encodes CDR1 SNHLY and CDR2 FYNNEI. The CDR3 loop spans 13 amino acids. Trimming cost V 11 bases and J 2 bases; bases outside gene matches: 6. The CDR3 here is CASRSGAYNEQFF. CDR3 in DNA: TGTGCCTCGCGAAGCGGGGCCTACAATGAGCAGTTCTTC.

The chain has TRBV14 and TRBJ2-6; D is unclear. The CDR3 runs to 16 residues. Germline assignment: CDR1 SGHDN and CDR2 FVKESK. V dropped 1 base and J dropped 0 bases, with 7 bases sitting between them. Here the CDR3 DNA reads TGTGCCAGCAGCCAAGTTCTTTTCTCTGGGGCCAACGTCCTGACTTTC. It encodes CASSQVLFSGANVLTF. Together with reference TRBV14 and TRBJ2-6, the CDR3 gives the full variable domain: EAGVTQFPSHSVIEKGQTVTLRCDPISGHDNLYWYRRVMGKEIKFLLHFVKESKQDESGMPNNRFLAERTGGTYSTLKVQPAELEDSGVYFCASSQVLFSGANVLTFGAGSRLTVL.

The chain recombines TRBV7-9 with TRBJ1-1; 9 nucleotides align to TRBD1. V lost 5 bases, J lost 3 bases, and 4 bases stayed unmatched. This CDR3 is 14 amino acids long. Germline CDR1 SEHNR, CDR2 FQNEAQ (reference sequence). CDR3 coding DNA: TGTGCCAGCAGCCGCAGACAGGGGGACACTGAAGCTTTCTTT. Protein product: CASSRRQGDTEAFF. Full variable domain (rest looked up from reference TRBV7-9 and TRBJ1-1): DTGVSQNPRHKITKRGQNVTFRCDPISEHNRLYWYRQTLGQGPEFLTYFQNEAQLEKSRLLSDRFSAERPKGSFSTLEIQRTEQGDSAMYLCASSRRQGDTEAFFGQGTRLTVV.

The chain uses TRBV30 and TRBJ1-1, with D possibly being TRBD1 (6 bases). Trimming removed 6 bases from V and 4 bases from J, with 15 bases in between. Germline CDR1 GTSNPN, CDR2 SVGIG (reference sequence). This CDR3 is 13 amino acids long. This CDR3 reads CACHPGVVTEAFF. The CDR3 DNA sequence: TGTGCCTGCCACCCAGGGGTAGTCACTGAAGCTTTCTTT.

V gene TRBV6-1 combines with J gene TRBJ2-1; the match to TRBD2 covers 7 bases. CDR1 and CDR2 from the germline V gene are MNHNS and SASEGT. V lost 1 base to trimming and J lost 2 bases; unmatched junction nucleotides: 5. This CDR3 has 16 amino acids. CDR3 nucleotide sequence: TGTGCCAGCAGTGAAGAACGACTAGCCACCTACAATGAGCAGTTCTTC. Amino acids: CASSEERLATYNEQFF.